The 23 T cell receptor beta chains listed next were all sequenced from one sample in a study of blood T cells in healthy people across ages. The second PCR ran roughly 6 to 11 cycles with a sample-barcoded 5' primer and J-beta primers. Each CDR3 protein gets one entry after TCRdb re-called the 5' RACE reads with MiXCR. This sample carries nearly 1 million distinct CDR3 sequences, approximately 50% of them seen once, and the ten largest clones take 20% to 25%. The source material was blood. The receptors stem from a woman aged 55-70 years in good health.

The chain combines TRBV30 with TRBJ2-4; D is undetermined. The end of the DNA aligns better with TRBJ2-7, so the J call may be wrong. In germline, CDR1 is GTSNPN, CDR2 SVGIG (reference sequence). This CDR3 region has 13 residues. CDR3 nucleotide sequence: TGTGCCTGGAATCCCTTGGGTATCTACGAGCAGTACTTC. This encodes CAWNPLGIYEQYF.

The V and J genes are TRBV29-1 and TRBJ2-2; perhaps TRBD1 as D (6 bases). The CDR3 is 13 amino acids. V dropped 3 bases and J dropped 5 bases, with 10 bases sitting between them. CDR1 SQVTM and CDR2 ANQGSEA come from the germline V gene. CDR3 sequence: CSVDRGRTGELFF. CDR3 DNA sequence: TGCAGCGTTGACAGGGGCCGGACCGGGGAGCTGTTTTTT.

The chain has TRBV27 and TRBJ2-5; 7 bases map to TRBD2. CDR1 is MNHEY, CDR2 SMNVEV, per germline (reference sequence). V dropped 5 bases and J dropped 2; count of bases not matched to a gene: 11. This CDR3 has 16 residues. For the CDR3, the DNA is TGTGCCAGCAGTCCCTCCCCGGGGGAGGGACAAGAGACCCAGTACTTC. Protein sequence: CASSPSPGEGQETQYF.

This clonotype was seen more than once but under ten times. The gene calls are TRBV20-1 and TRBJ2-5; 12 positions match TRBD2. The J call may not be correct, given that the DNA end is closer to TRBJ2-7. Germline V gives CDR1 DFQATT, CDR2 SNEGSKA (reference sequence). This CDR3 region has 16 residues. The CDR3 loop is CSARTSGSVRVYEQYF. In nucleotides, the CDR3 is TGCAGTGCTAGGACTAGCGGGAGCGTCCGGGTCTACGAGCAGTACTTC.

The CDR3, as DNA: TGCAGCGTCTGGTCAGGAAACACTGAAGCTTTCTTT. Translated, it gives CSVWSGNTEAFF. The gene calls are TRBV29-1 and TRBJ1-1; D not certain. Trimming removed 6 bases from V and 2 bases from J, with 10 bases in between. The length of the CDR3 is 12 residues. Germline V lookup: CDR1 SQVTM, CDR2 ANQGSEA. Full variable domain (rest looked up from reference TRBV29-1 and TRBJ1-1): SAVISQKPSRDICQRGTSLTIQCQVDSQVTMMFWYRQQPGQSLTLIATANQGSEATYESGFVIDKFPISRPNLTFSTLTVSNMSPEDSSIYLCSVWSGNTEAFFGQGTRLTVV.

V usage is TRBV7-2 and J usage is TRBJ2-2, with D perhaps TRBD1 (6 bases). The CDR3 sequence is 17 residues long. Germline CDR1 and CDR2: SGHTA and FQGNSA. Trimming took 5 bases from V and 4 from J, leaving 20 bases between them. The CDR3 sequence: CASSPKPGQDPTGELFF. CDR3 bases: TGTGCCAGCAGCCCAAAACCGGGACAAGACCCCACCGGGGAGCTGTTTTTT.

The CDR3 here is CASSQGLQGLDNEQFF. The CDR3 region has the DNA TGTGCCAGCAGCCAAGGCTTACAGGGTTTAGACAATGAGCAGTTCTTC. This chain uses TRBV3-1 with TRBJ2-1; a weak D match, TRBD1 (6 bases). V lost 1 base and J 5 bases, leaving 15 bases between the germline ends. The CDR3 contains 16 residues. Germline V gene data show CDR1 as LGHDT and CDR2 as YNNKEL (reference sequence).

The CDR3 region has the DNA TGTGCCAGCAGCTTACCCGGTACAGGGGGATTTGGCTACACCTTC. This translates into CASSLPGTGGFGYTF. This sequence joins TRBV7-9 and TRBJ1-2; 8 nucleotides line up with TRBD1. Germline CDR1 SEHNR, CDR2 FQNEAQ (reference sequence). V trimming: 2 bases; J trimming: 7 bases; junction bases outside the gene matches: 9. This CDR3 contains 15 residues. The variable domain in full, completed from reference TRBV7-9 and TRBJ1-2, reads DTGVSQNPRHKITKRGQNVTFRCDPISEHNRLYWYRQTLGQGPEFLTYFQNEAQLEKSRLLSDRFSAERPKGSFSTLEIQRTEQGDSAMYLCASSLPGTGGFGYTFGSGTRLTVV.

This clonotype was found a few times. The chain joins TRBV7-2 to TRBJ1-2; D may be TRBD1 (5 bases). This CDR3 spans 13 amino acids. Looked up from germline, CDR1 is SGHTA and CDR2 is FQGNSA. V shed 5 bases and J shed 11 bases, with 18 bases lying between them. The CDR3, as DNA: TGTGCCAGCAGCCCCCGGGACGGTTTAAGATACACCTTC. It yields the protein CASSPRDGLRYTF.

The chain links TRBV10-3 to TRBJ2-5; TRBD2 aligns across 7 bases. Germline values: CDR1 ENHRY, CDR2 SYGVKD. The CDR3 runs to 13 residues. The junction had 8 bases not matched to a gene; V was cut back by 8 bases and J by 5 bases. CDR3 sequence: CAIGGREVETQYF. CDR3 in DNA: TGTGCCATCGGGGGGAGGGAAGTGGAGACCCAGTACTTC.

This clonotype was detected only a few times. The CDR3 is CASSEMGQRDSPLHF. The CDR3 nucleotides read TGTGCCAGCAGTGAAATGGGCCAGAGAGATTCACCCCTCCACTTT. This chain connects TRBV6-1 to TRBJ1-6; D uncertain. Trimming shortened V by 2 bases and J by 8 bases, and 13 bases separated the two germline ends. The CDR3 totals 15 residues. From germline, CDR1 is MNHNS and CDR2 SASEGT.

This rearrangement joins TRBV7-9 to TRBJ2-5, with 8 positions matching TRBD2. Trimming removed 5 bases from V and 2 bases from J; junction bases left unmatched: 7. The CDR3 consists of 15 residues. Germline lookup yields CDR1 SEHNR and CDR2 FQNEAQ (reference sequence). CDR3 region: CASSTKRESQETQYF. Here the CDR3 DNA reads TGTGCCAGCAGCACCAAGCGGGAGTCGCAAGAGACCCAGTACTTC.

The chain employs TRBV10-3 and TRBJ2-1, with 11 bases lining up with TRBD2. The germline CDR1 and CDR2 sequences are ENHRY and SYGVKD. Trimming took 3 bases from V and 8 from J; bases not matched to a gene: 6. This CDR3 region has 15 residues. The CDR3 sequence is CAISDSSGRADEQFF. CDR3 nucleotide sequence: TGTGCCATCAGTGATAGTAGCGGGAGGGCCGATGAGCAGTTCTTC.

This clonotype was counted between two and nine times. The chain carries TRBV20-1 and TRBJ2-3, with TRBD2 matching over 8 bases. Trimming at V came to 6 bases and at J to 4 bases, leaving 18 bases not matched to a gene. The germline V gene encodes CDR1 DFQATT and CDR2 SNEGSKA (reference sequence). This CDR3 is built from 17 residues. The CDR3 nucleotides are TGCAGTGCCCGAAATTGGGGCGGGCGGGAGGCCCCAGATACGCAGTATTTT. Its protein is CSARNWGGREAPDTQYF.

The chain uses TRBV6-5 and TRBJ2-5; 8 bases fit TRBD1. Per germline, CDR1 MNHEY and CDR2 SVGAGI. V lost 6 bases and J lost 7; bases outside the gene matches: 10. The CDR3 sequence is 14 residues long. In DNA, the CDR3 is TGTGCCAGCAGGCTAACAGGGGGGATAGGGACCCAGTACTTC. Translation gives CASRLTGGIGTQYF.

The J gene is TRBJ2-7, the V gene TRBV29-1, with 15 positions matching TRBD2. The length of the CDR3 is 16 residues. Trimming took 5 bases from V and 2 from J; bases not matched to a gene: 7. CDR1 is SQVTM and CDR2 is ANQGSEA in the germline V gene. The CDR3 coding sequence is TGCAGCGTTCAAGGGACTAGCGGGAGGTCCACCTACGAGCAGTACTTC. Translating it yields CSVQGTSGRSTYEQYF.

The J gene is TRBJ1-4, the V gene TRBV4-3; 7 bases are shared with TRBD1. The CDR3 is made up of 19 amino acids. The germline gives CDR1 LGHNA, CDR2 YSLEER. V lost 0 bases, J lost 0 bases, and 10 bases stayed unmatched. The CDR3 is CASSQDQGDRLATNEKLFF. The CDR3 nucleotides are TGCGCCAGCAGCCAAGATCAGGGGGACAGACTTGCAACTAATGAAAAACTGTTTTTT.

CDR3 loop: CASSFFRGGTEAFF. CDR3 nucleotide sequence: TGTGCCAGCAGTTTTTTCAGGGGGGGCACTGAAGCTTTCTTT. V gene TRBV28 combines with J gene TRBJ1-1, with TRBD1 matching over 7 bases. Per germline, CDR1 MDHEN and CDR2 SYDVKM. The V gene end was trimmed by 3 bases and the J gene end by 4 bases; junction bases not matched to a gene: 5. The length of the CDR3 is 14 residues.

V usage is TRBV20-1 and J usage is TRBJ2-1; 11 bases map to TRBD2. This CDR3 has 16 residues. Losses at the gene ends were 0 bases for V and 5 bases for J; bases not matched to a gene: 6. Germline V gives CDR1 DFQATT, CDR2 SNEGSKA (reference sequence). This chain's CDR3 is CSARDRLAGPDNEQFF. The CDR3 DNA reads as TGCAGTGCTAGAGATCGACTAGCGGGACCCGACAATGAGCAGTTCTTC.

The chain has TRBV27 and TRBJ1-6; tentative D call: TRBD1 (6 bases). Deletions cut 6 bases from V and 9 bases from J, with 15 bases between. There are 14 residues in the CDR3. Per the germline V gene, CDR1 is MNHEY and CDR2 is SMNVEV (reference sequence). The chain's CDR3 is CASSPDRRTSPLHF. As DNA, the CDR3 is TGTGCCAGCAGCCCTGACAGGCGGACTTCACCCCTCCACTTT.

J is TRBJ2-1 and V is TRBV7-2; 7 bases map to TRBD2. The germline V gene has CDR1 SGHTA and CDR2 FQGNSA. There are 14 residues in the CDR3. J gave up 9 bases and V 1 base, and 6 bases lay outside the gene matches. The CDR3 nucleotides are TGTGCCAGCAGCTTAGGCGGGAGCGCTGGTGAGCAGTTCTTC. Its protein is CASSLGGSAGEQFF.

V is TRBV29-1 and J is TRBJ2-5, with D possibly TRBD2 on 6 matching bases. Trimming removed 7 bases from V and 3 bases from J, with 12 bases in between. Germline CDR1 is SQVTM and CDR2 is ANQGSEA. This CDR3 has 12 residues. The chain's CDR3 is CSGGDWKETQYF. Written as DNA, the CDR3 is TGCAGCGGGGGGGACTGGAAAGAGACCCAGTACTTC.

This clonotype was counted only a few times. The gene calls are TRBV4-1 and TRBJ1-6, with D perhaps matching TRBD1 (6 bases). Germline V gene sequence: CDR1 MGHRA, CDR2 YSYEKL. Deletions cut 0 bases from V and 4 bases from J, with 13 bases between. There are 17 residues in the CDR3. The CDR3 nucleotides read TGCGCCAGCAGCCAAGATCCCCGGACAGAATATAATTCACCCCTCCACTTT. It codes for CASSQDPRTEYNSPLHF.